The 24 T cell receptor beta chains presented below share a single source sample, sequenced in a study of cytotoxic CD8 clonotypes in ibrutinib-treated CLL. Clones were read by immunoSEQ multiplex PCR, and TCRdb kept only the in-frame ones, dropping some. The sample includes approximately 280,000 clones, approximately 76% of them seen just once. The sequences come from PBMCs, collected at disease progression, from a patient treated with ibrutinib. The source is a human donor with chronic lymphocytic leukemia.

A remark on this clone: Other DNA sequences in the sample encode the same CDR3. The chain combines TRBV19 with TRBJ1-1, with 7 bases matching TRBD1. Germline assignment: CDR1 LNHDA and CDR2 SQIVND (reference sequence). The trim removed 2 bases at V and 1 base at J, leaving 1 base unmatched. The CDR3 runs to 14 residues. The CDR3 coding sequence is TGTGCCAGTAGTATAAGACAGGGGAACACTGAAGCTTTCTTT. This codes for CASSIRQGNTEAFF.

The chain joins TRBV7-9 to TRBJ2-6; 10 positions agree with TRBD1. The junction had 4 bases not matched to a gene; V was cut back by 2 bases and J by 0 bases. Looked up from germline, CDR1 is SEHNR and CDR2 is FQNEAQ (reference sequence). The CDR3 covers 18 residues. CDR3 protein: CASSLRDRGGSGANVLTF. The CDR3 region has the DNA TGTGCCAGCAGCTTAAGGGACAGGGGCGGCTCTGGGGCCAACGTCCTGACTTTC.

The CDR3 spells CASSTLSQGAYPRYTF. The CDR3 nucleotides are TGTGCCAGTAGTACCCTCTCACAGGGGGCTTATCCACGGTACACCTTC. This sequence joins TRBV19 and TRBJ1-2, with 9 bases identical to TRBD1. Trimming cost V 4 bases and J 11 bases; bases outside gene matches: 17. This CDR3 is built from 16 residues. In germline, CDR1 is LNHDA, CDR2 SQIVND (reference sequence).

V usage is TRBV7-6 and J usage is TRBJ2-7; 7 bases match TRBD2. V lost 7 bases to trimming and J lost 1 base; unmatched junction nucleotides: 13. CDR1 is SGHVS, CDR2 FNYEAQ, per germline. The CDR3 spans 16 residues. This chain's CDR3 is CASIHLAVNLSYEQYF. In DNA, the CDR3 is TGTGCCAGCATCCACCTAGCGGTAAACCTGTCCTACGAGCAGTACTTC.

The V gene is TRBV18, the J gene TRBJ2-1; 7 nucleotides match TRBD1. V was pared by 0 bases and J by 2 bases, with 4 bases of the junction left unmatched. The CDR3 has 16 amino acids. Germline V gene data show CDR1 as KGHSH and CDR2 as LQKENI. This chain's CDR3 is CASSPPDRVTYNEQFF. In DNA, the CDR3 is TGTGCCAGCTCACCACCAGACAGGGTTACCTACAATGAGCAGTTCTTC. The entire variable domain, with the rest obtained from reference TRBV18 and TRBJ2-1, is as follows: NAGVMQNPRHLVRRRGQEARLRCSPMKGHSHVYWYRQLPEEGLKFMVYLQKENIIDESGMPKERFSAEFPKEGPSILRIQQVVRGDSAAYFCASSPPDRVTYNEQFFGPGTRLTVL.

The table lists this clone with a few counts. The J gene is TRBJ2-7, the V gene TRBV6-1, with D uncertain. CDR1 is MNHNS and CDR2 is SASEGT in the germline V gene. V lost 7 bases to trimming and J lost 3 bases, with 7 bases between them. CDR3 length equals 11 residues. The CDR3 DNA sequence: TGTGCCAGCACTGAGGTCTACGAGCAGTACTTC. This translates into CASTEVYEQYF.

This clone was counted only a few times. The V call is TRBV4-1, the J call TRBJ1-3; 7 nucleotides align to TRBD1. Trimming took 2 bases from V and 0 from J; bases not matched to a gene: 4. The CDR3 sequence is 16 residues long. Germline CDR1 is MGHRA and CDR2 is YSYEKL. The DNA of the CDR3 is TGCGCCAGCAGCCAACTCTCAGGGGGCTCTGGAAACACCATATATTTT. Protein: CASSQLSGGSGNTIYF.

The chain carries TRBV7-9 and TRBJ2-7, with 8 bases that match TRBD2. This CDR3 spans 15 amino acids. In germline, CDR1 is SEHNR, CDR2 FQNEAQ (reference sequence). V shed 5 bases, J shed 1 base, and the junction held 7 bases outside the gene matches. The DNA for the CDR3 is TGTGCCAGCAGCCCCGGGACTAGGACTTCCTACGAGCAGTACTTC. Translation: CASSPGTRTSYEQYF.

The V gene is TRBV28, the J gene TRBJ2-7; TRBD1 matches 7 bases. Germline V CDR1 and CDR2: MDHEN, SYDVKM. The CDR3 covers 15 residues. With 3 bases clipped from V and 1 base from J, the junction kept 6 bases outside the gene matches. The DNA for the CDR3 is TGTGCCAGCAGTTTGCGACAGGGTCTTTCCTACGAGCAGTACTTC. This codes for CASSLRQGLSYEQYF.

The genes are TRBV4-3 and TRBJ1-1, with D maybe TRBD1 (5 bases). Deletions cut 1 base from V and 0 bases from J, with 9 bases between. Germline loops: CDR1 LGHNA, CDR2 YSLEER. The CDR3 spans 15 residues. The chain's CDR3 is CASSQGSGMNTEAFF. For the CDR3, the DNA is TGCGCCAGCAGCCAAGGGTCAGGGATGAACACTGAAGCTTTCTTT.

The genes are TRBV10-3 and TRBJ2-1; 14 nucleotides line up with TRBD2. After removal of 3 bases from V and 8 bases from J, the junction contained 18 bases not matched to a gene. In germline, CDR1 is ENHRY, CDR2 SYGVKD. This CDR3 region has 20 residues. Here the CDR3 DNA reads TGTGCCATCAGTGAAATGGCGGGACTAGCGGGAGCGTTTCGTTTCGATGAGCAGTTCTTC. Translating gives CAISEMAGLAGAFRFDEQFF.

The chain recombines TRBV5-1 with TRBJ2-7; D call uncertain. In germline, CDR1 is SGHRS, CDR2 YFSETQ. Trimming took off 5 bases at V and 5 bases at J, with 11 bases between the two ends. The CDR3 loop spans 12 amino acids. The CDR3 DNA is TGCGCCAGCAGGCTACAGAGTAACGAGCAGTACTTC. Protein product: CASRLQSNEQYF.

V and J are TRBV10-3 and TRBJ2-2; D remains unclear. This CDR3 contains 12 residues. V was trimmed by 6 bases and J by 4 bases, leaving 6 bases between them. The V gene's germline CDR1 is ENHRY and CDR2 SYGVKD. CDR3 protein: CAIRGSTGELFF. DNA of the CDR3: TGTGCCATCAGGGGCAGCACCGGGGAGCTGTTTTTT.

V is TRBV20-1 and J is TRBJ1-3; D is ambiguous. V was shortened by 6 bases and J by 0 bases, with 3 bases between the two germline ends. The CDR3 runs to 11 residues. CDR1 and CDR2 (germline): DFQATT, SNEGSKA (reference sequence). CDR3 protein: CSAPSGNTIYF. CDR3 in DNA: TGCAGTGCCCCCTCTGGAAACACCATATATTTT.

A single count supports this clone. The gene calls are TRBV29-1 and TRBJ2-2; a weak D match, TRBD2 (5 bases). Looked up from germline, CDR1 is SQVTM and CDR2 is ANQGSEA. The CDR3 loop spans 14 amino acids. With 5 bases removed from V and 7 bases from J, the gap between germline ends came to 17 bases. The CDR3 sequence is CSVFETWTGGELFF. CDR3 sequence (DNA): TGCAGCGTTTTCGAGACGTGGACTGGCGGGGAGCTGTTTTTT.

The sample holds a few counts of this clone. This sequence joins TRBV5-1 and TRBJ2-1; D could derive from TRBD1 or TRBD2 (6 bases each). V was cut by 2 bases and J by 7 bases, with 10 bases left in between. The germline V gene encodes CDR1 SGHRS and CDR2 YFSETQ. The CDR3 is made up of 13 amino acids. In DNA, the CDR3 is TGCGCCAGCAGCTTACGGGGGCTGAATGAGCAGTTCTTC. Translating it yields CASSLRGLNEQFF. Full variable domain (rest looked up from reference TRBV5-1 and TRBJ2-1): KAGVTQTPRYLIKTRGQQVTLSCSPISGHRSVSWYQQTPGQGLQFLFEYFSETQRNKGNFPGRFSGRQFSNSRSEMNVSTLELGDSALYLCASSLRGLNEQFFGPGTRLTVL.

This clone was detected a few times. CDR3 sequence reads: CASSFPLVDKGTQYF. The DNA for the CDR3 is TGTGCCAGCAGTTTTCCCCTCGTGGACAAGGGGACCCAGTACTTC. The V gene is TRBV28, the J gene TRBJ2-5, with D possibly matching TRBD1 (5 bases). Germline loops: CDR1 MDHEN, CDR2 SYDVKM. The CDR3 has 15 residues. The V end was cut by 3 bases, the J end by 7 bases, with 18 bases between.

This chain links TRBV2 with TRBJ1-5; TRBD1 agrees at 11 bases. CDR3 length: 14 residues. Germline CDR1 and CDR2: SNHLY and FYNNEI. V trimming: 6 bases; J trimming: 7 bases; junction bases outside the gene matches: 5. The CDR3 loop is CASSWDRGEQPQHF. The CDR3 bases are TGTGCCAGCAGCTGGGACAGGGGGGAACAGCCCCAGCATTTT.

This chain links TRBV29-1 with TRBJ2-3; the match to TRBD2 covers 7 bases. The CDR3 covers 14 residues. V shed 6 bases, J shed 4 bases, and the junction held 10 bases outside the gene matches. Germline V gene sequence: CDR1 SQVTM, CDR2 ANQGSEA. The CDR3 nucleotides read TGCAGCGTCCTCGCGGTCGCGGGAGCAGATACGCAGTATTTT. Amino acid sequence: CSVLAVAGADTQYF.

In its sample, this clone was seen once. J is TRBJ2-2 and V is TRBV11-2; D remains unclear. Germline V lookup: CDR1 SGHAT, CDR2 FQNNGV. The CDR3 is made up of 12 amino acids. V gave up 5 bases and J gave up 5 bases, with 6 bases separating them. The CDR3 here is CASSPSTGELFF. CDR3 sequence (DNA): TGTGCCAGCAGCCCGAGTACCGGGGAGCTGTTTTTT.

This chain uses TRBV6-6 with TRBJ1-6; D gene ambiguous. Germline V CDR1 and CDR2: MNHNY, SVGAGI (reference sequence). Between the trimmed V and J ends, which lost 8 bases and 9 bases, there was a span of 11 bases. The CDR3 totals 12 residues. As DNA, the CDR3 is TGTGCCAGCGGAGAGGGCGGTTCACCCCTCCACTTT. Amino acid sequence: CASGEGGSPLHF.

The gene calls are TRBV4-3 and TRBJ1-4; D gene uncertain. V was trimmed by 0 bases and J by 0 bases, leaving 11 bases between them. CDR3 size: 17 residues. Germline CDR1 is LGHNA and CDR2 is YSLEER. CDR3 in DNA: TGCGCCAGCAGCCAAGATTCGCGGGGAGCAACTAATGAAAAACTGTTTTTT. Its protein is CASSQDSRGATNEKLFF.

The chain employs TRBV7-9 and TRBJ2-1, with TRBD1 matching over 8 bases. The CDR3 length is 19 residues. The V gene end was trimmed by 4 bases and the J gene end by 0 bases; junction bases not matched to a gene: 14. Germline CDR1 is SEHNR and CDR2 is FQNEAQ (reference sequence). CDR3: CASSSPDRDNYGSYNEQFF. The DNA of the CDR3 is TGTGCCAGCAGCTCGCCGGACAGGGATAATTACGGCTCCTACAATGAGCAGTTCTTC.

This clone came up once. The rearrangement links TRBV5-1 to TRBJ2-4, with D possibly being TRBD1 or TRBD2 (5 bases each). V was clipped by 2 bases and J by 6 bases, with 12 bases between them. Germline V gives CDR1 SGHRS, CDR2 YFSETQ. CDR3 length: 14 amino acids. Here the CDR3 reads CASSLGDGSNIQYF. The CDR3 nucleotides read TGCGCCAGCAGCTTAGGGGACGGATCAAACATTCAGTACTTC.